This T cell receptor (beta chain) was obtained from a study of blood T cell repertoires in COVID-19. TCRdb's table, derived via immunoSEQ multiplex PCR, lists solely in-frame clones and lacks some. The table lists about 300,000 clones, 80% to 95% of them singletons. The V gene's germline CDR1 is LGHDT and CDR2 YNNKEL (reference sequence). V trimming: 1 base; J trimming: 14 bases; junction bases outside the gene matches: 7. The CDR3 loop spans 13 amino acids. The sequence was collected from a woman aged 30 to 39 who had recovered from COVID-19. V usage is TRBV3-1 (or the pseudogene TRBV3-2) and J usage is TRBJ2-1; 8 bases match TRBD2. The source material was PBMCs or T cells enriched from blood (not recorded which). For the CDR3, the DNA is TGTGCCAGCAGCCAAGGGGGGCAGCGGGAGAAGTTCTTC. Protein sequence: CASSQGGQREKFF.